One and the same sample provided the 7 T cell receptor beta chains below, sequenced in a study of blood T cells in healthy people across ages. A sample-barcoded 5' primer and a J-beta primer mix were used in a second PCR of roughly 7 to 11 cycles. TCRdb redid the calling of the 5' RACE reads with MiXCR, one entry per CDR3 protein. The sample includes some 800,000 distinct CDR3 sequences, 44% of them seen just once. The sample was blood. The receptors were sampled from a man in his sixties in good health.

This clonotype was seen ten or more times. V usage is TRBV11-2 and J usage is TRBJ1-2, with unresolved D. The CDR3 consists of 14 residues. Germline loops: CDR1 SGHAT, CDR2 FQNNGV. V lost 0 bases, J lost 1 base, and 6 bases lay in between. The CDR3 spells CASSLEPSNYGYTF. As DNA, the CDR3 is TGTGCCAGCAGCTTAGAACCCAGTAACTATGGCTACACCTTC.

This clonotype was detected ten times or more. This chain uses TRBV5-5 with TRBJ2-1; 9 bases line up with TRBD1. The CDR3 extends over 15 amino acids. Germline loops: CDR1 SGHKS, CDR2 YYEKEE (reference sequence). V shed 4 bases, J shed 2 bases, and the junction held 4 bases outside the gene matches. CDR3 sequence reads: CASSQWTGAYNEQFF. DNA for the CDR3: TGTGCCAGCAGCCAATGGACAGGGGCCTACAATGAGCAGTTCTTC.

The rearrangement uses TRBV11-2 and TRBJ2-7; tentatively, D is TRBD2 (5 bases). The germline gives CDR1 SGHAT, CDR2 FQNNGV. Trimming stripped 2 bases from V and 8 bases from J, with 13 bases between. This CDR3 is 13 amino acids long. CDR3 region: CASSLSPGIKQYF. The CDR3 DNA sequence: TGTGCCAGCAGCTTAAGTCCGGGGATTAAGCAGTACTTC.

This chain uses TRBV6-2 or TRBV6-3 with TRBJ2-7, with D perhaps matching TRBD2 (6 bases). The CDR3 totals 15 residues. The ends were cut back, 8 bases at V and 7 bases at J, with 24 bases in the middle. The V gene's germline CDR1 is MNHEY and CDR2 SVGEGT. The CDR3 reads CASPEGRYSYNEQYF. The CDR3 DNA reads as TGTGCCAGCCCGGAGGGACGTTACTCCTACAATGAGCAGTACTTC.

Only a few counts were recorded for this clonotype. CDR3 loop: CASSIGVSNEQFF. DNA of the CDR3: TGTGCCAGCAGCATCGGCGTTTCCAATGAGCAGTTCTTC. This chain links TRBV3-1 with TRBJ2-1; D is unresolved. V was trimmed by 5 bases and J by 6 bases, leaving 11 bases between them. The CDR3 covers 13 residues. Germline V CDR1 and CDR2: LGHDT, YNNKEL (reference sequence).

The J gene is TRBJ2-7, the V gene TRBV6-1; 9 nucleotides match TRBD1. The germline CDR1 and CDR2 sequences are MNHNS and SASEGT. V was pared by 2 bases and J by 3 bases, with 8 bases of the junction left unmatched. This CDR3 has 16 residues. Here the CDR3 reads CASSELPGQGHYEQYF. DNA of the CDR3: TGTGCCAGCAGTGAACTGCCGGGACAGGGACACTACGAGCAGTACTTC.

There are a few counts of this clonotype. This chain links TRBV20-1 with TRBJ2-1, with 12 bases lining up with TRBD2. Germline V lookup: CDR1 DFQATT, CDR2 SNEGSKA (reference sequence). The V segment lost 0 bases and the J segment 9 bases; nucleotides outside the gene matches: 12. This CDR3 contains 17 residues. For the CDR3, the DNA is TGCAGTGCTAGAGATTTGACTAGCGGGGGAGAATTGGGTGAGCAGTTCTTC. Translated, it gives CSARDLTSGGELGEQFF.